This T cell receptor beta chain emerged from a study of blood T cell repertoires in COVID-19. The wider study: COVID-19 samples from acute and convalescent phases originated in the United States, Italy and Spain. T cells, B-cell-depleted T cells, or PBMCs supplied cDNA or gDNA.

Original processing notes: Using reference gene primer amplification, nucleated cell counts were estimated. TCRdb's copy holds only in-frame clones and misses some; the assay was immunoSEQ multiplex PCR. From that table come the V and J calls and clone size; the DNA was used to work out D and trimming. The table records about 180,000 clones, about 88% of them present only once. V lost 0 bases, J lost 14 bases, and 11 bases lay in between. CDR1 is GTSNPN, CDR2 SVGIG, per germline (reference sequence). The CDR3 has 12 amino acids. What was sequenced was peripheral blood. The source is a man aged 18-30 years who had recovered from COVID-19. The chain couples TRBV30 to TRBJ1-6; D is unresolved. The CDR3 here is CAWSVSGAALHF. The DNA for the CDR3 is TGTGCCTGGAGTGTGTCCGGAGCGGCCCTCCACTTT.